The source of this T cell receptor beta chain is a study of cytomegalovirus exposure and HLA in healthy donors. Overall study results and limits: Association with HLA alleles at 0.05 false discovery rate was found for 16,951 TCR beta sequences in a later analysis.

In the case of this clone: The antigen is unknown.

It was healthy bone marrow donors who served as donors. The primer mix had 60 Vbeta and 13 Jbeta primers. Only in-frame clones appear in the TCRdb table, and some are missing; sequencing was by immunoSEQ multiplex PCR. The sample includes more than 90,000 clones, 79% of them seen just once. The germline CDR1 and CDR2 sequences are SGHRS and YFSETQ. The ends lost 0 bases at V and 4 bases at J; junction bases unmatched: 4. The CDR3 covers 16 residues. The material sequenced was PBMCs. The rearrangement links TRBV5-1 to TRBJ2-2; 9 nucleotides agree with TRBD1. The sequence came from a woman aged 18-35 years in good health and CMV-seropositive. CDR3 bases: TGCGCCAGCAGCTTGGCCGCGGGACAGGGCACCGGGGAGCTGTTTTTT. The encoded protein is CASSLAAGQGTGELFF.